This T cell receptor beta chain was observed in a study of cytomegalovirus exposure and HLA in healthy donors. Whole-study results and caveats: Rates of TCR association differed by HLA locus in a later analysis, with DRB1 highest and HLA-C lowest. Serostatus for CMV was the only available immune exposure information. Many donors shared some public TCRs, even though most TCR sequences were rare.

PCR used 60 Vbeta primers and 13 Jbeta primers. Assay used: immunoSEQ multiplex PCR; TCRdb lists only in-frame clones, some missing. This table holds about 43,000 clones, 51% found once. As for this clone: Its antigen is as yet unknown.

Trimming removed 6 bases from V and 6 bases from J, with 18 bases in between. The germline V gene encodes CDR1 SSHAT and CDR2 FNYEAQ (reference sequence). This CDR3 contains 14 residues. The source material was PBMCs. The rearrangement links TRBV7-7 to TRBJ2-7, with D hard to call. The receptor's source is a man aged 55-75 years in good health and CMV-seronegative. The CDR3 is CASSPLEGAREQYF. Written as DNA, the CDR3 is TGTGCCAGCAGTCCTTTAGAAGGAGCGCGCGAGCAGTACTTC.